This T cell receptor (beta chain) was sequenced for a study of T cell repertoires in cytomegalovirus infection. As for the study in general: As its CMV epitopes, the study selected recently identified HLA-C-restricted and well-studied HLA-B-restricted targets.

In the case of this clonotype: Its target is not known.

V dropped 5 bases and J dropped 4; count of bases not matched to a gene: 11. Germline V gives CDR1 DFQATT, CDR2 SNEGSKA (reference sequence). The CDR3 has 15 residues. TCRdb processed the reads anew with MiXCR; each CDR3 protein has one entry. The data show approximately 73,000 distinct CDR3 sequences, around 37% seen once. General study points: There were HLA-C-restricted CMV-specific TCR beta clonotypes dominating the ex vivo response.

The receptor comes from a human donor in good health (CMV status not recorded). Some clones in this sample may be carry-over from other donors' samples. Material: CD8+ T cells from cultured PBMCs, obtained from culture after CMV antigen stimulation. V gene TRBV20-1 combines with J gene TRBJ2-5, with TRBD2 identical over 9 bases. The CDR3 DNA reads TGCAGTGCTCTACGGACTAGCGCGAGTAGAGAGACCCAGTACTTC. Translating gives CSALRTSASRETQYF.